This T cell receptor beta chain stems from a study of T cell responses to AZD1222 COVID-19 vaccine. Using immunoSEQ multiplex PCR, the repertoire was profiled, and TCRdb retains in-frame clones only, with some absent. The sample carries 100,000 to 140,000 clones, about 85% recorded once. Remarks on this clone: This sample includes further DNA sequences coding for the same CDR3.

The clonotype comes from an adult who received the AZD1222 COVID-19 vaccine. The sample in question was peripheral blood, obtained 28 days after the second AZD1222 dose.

The CDR3 coding sequence is TGTGCCAGCAGCTTGGGAAAGGGGCTCTATGGCTACACCTTC. Protein sequence: CASSLGKGLYGYTF. The chain carries TRBV13 and TRBJ1-2, with D possibly being TRBD1 (5 bases). The V end was cut by 3 bases, the J end by 4 bases, with 12 bases between. Germline assignment: CDR1 PRHDT and CDR2 FYEKMQ (reference sequence). The CDR3 loop spans 14 amino acids.